The clone carrying this T cell receptor (beta chain) was detected only a few times. Exposed participants came across a COVID-19 case within 2 weeks before study entry. These data belong to a study of blood T cell repertoires in COVID-19. Whole-study context: Specimens from acute and convalescent COVID-19 originated in the United States, Italy and Spain. PBMCs, B-cell-depleted T cells, or T cells provided the cDNA or gDNA that made up the material.

This table comes from immunoSEQ multiplex PCR, and its TCRdb copy is limited to in-frame clones, with some not included. The sample gives approximately 220,000 clones, approximately 86% of which show up once; around 4% is in the top ten. Germline values: CDR1 MNHEY, CDR2 SVGAGI. Deletions cut 2 bases from V and 2 bases from J, with 16 bases between. CDR3 length equals 16 residues. The source material was PBMCs or T cells enriched from blood (not recorded which). This receptor was identified in a woman aged 25 to 39 who had been exposed to COVID-19. V is TRBV6-5 and J is TRBJ2-7; tentative D call: TRBD1 (6 bases). CDR3: CASSYGNPGVAYEQYF. The DNA for the CDR3 is TGTGCCAGCAGTTACGGGAACCCAGGGGTGGCCTACGAGCAGTACTTC.